This T cell receptor (beta chain) was documented in a study of blood T cell repertoires in COVID-19. Study at large: There were acute and convalescent COVID-19 samples, and they came from the United States, Italy and Spain. PBMCs, B-cell-depleted T cells, or T cells provided the cDNA or gDNA that made up the material.

In the original analysis: For nucleated cells, counts were estimated from reference gene primer amplification. Profiled with immunoSEQ multiplex PCR; TCRdb holds only in-frame clones, not every one. D and trimming were read from the DNA, whereas the V and J calls and clone size are those reported in that table. The table has fewer than 70,000 clones, roughly 88% seen once; the top ten hold about 2.3%. Trimming left V 0 bases short and J 4 bases short, with 16 bases between. CDR3 length equals 16 residues. CDR1 SGDLS and CDR2 YYNGEE come from the germline V gene. The chain carries TRBV9 and TRBJ1-2, with D possibly matching TRBD1 (6 bases). The TCR comes from a human donor in a cohort sampled during active COVID-19. What was sequenced was peripheral blood. This CDR3 is CASSVASGGAGYGYTF. Written as DNA, the CDR3 is TGTGCCAGCAGCGTAGCCTCCGGGGGGGCAGGCTATGGCTACACCTTC.